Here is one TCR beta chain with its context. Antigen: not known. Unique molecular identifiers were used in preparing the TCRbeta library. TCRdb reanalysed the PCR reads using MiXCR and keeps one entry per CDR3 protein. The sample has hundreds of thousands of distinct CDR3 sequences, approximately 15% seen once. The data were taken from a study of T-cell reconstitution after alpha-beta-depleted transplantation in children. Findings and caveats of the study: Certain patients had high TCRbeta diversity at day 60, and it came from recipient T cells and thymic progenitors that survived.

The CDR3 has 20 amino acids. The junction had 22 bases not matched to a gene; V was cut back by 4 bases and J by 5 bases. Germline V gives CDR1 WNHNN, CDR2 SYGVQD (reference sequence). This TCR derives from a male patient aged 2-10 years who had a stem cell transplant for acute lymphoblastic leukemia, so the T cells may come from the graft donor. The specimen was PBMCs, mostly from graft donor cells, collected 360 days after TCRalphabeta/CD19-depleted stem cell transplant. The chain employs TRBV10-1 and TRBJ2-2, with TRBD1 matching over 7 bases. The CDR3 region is CASSGDRDRTVGLRTGELFF. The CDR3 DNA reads TGCGCCAGCAGTGGCGACCGGGACAGAACGGTTGGGTTAAGGACCGGGGAGCTGTTTTTT.